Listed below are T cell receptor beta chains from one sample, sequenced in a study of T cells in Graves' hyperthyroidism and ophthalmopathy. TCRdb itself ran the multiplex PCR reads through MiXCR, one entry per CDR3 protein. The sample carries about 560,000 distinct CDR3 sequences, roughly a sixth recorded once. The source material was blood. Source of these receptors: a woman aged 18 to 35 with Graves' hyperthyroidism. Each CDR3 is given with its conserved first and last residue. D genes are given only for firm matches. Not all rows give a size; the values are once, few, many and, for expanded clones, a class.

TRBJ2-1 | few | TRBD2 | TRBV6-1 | CASSPRPSGGAGWNEQFF | TGTGCCAGCAGTCCCCGGCCTAGCGGGGGGGCAGGCTGGAATGAGCAGTTCTTC
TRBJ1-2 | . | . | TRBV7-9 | CASSLGGQELSNYGYTF | TGTGCCAGCAGCTTAGGCGGCCAGGAACTCTCTAACTATGGCTACACCTTC
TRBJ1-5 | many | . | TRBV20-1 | CSASAGALKNQPQHF | TGCAGTGCTTCAGCAGGGGCCCTTAAGAATCAGCCCCAGCATTTT
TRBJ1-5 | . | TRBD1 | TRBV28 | CASSDRGFQPQHF | TGTGCCAGCAGCGACAGGGGTTTTCAGCCCCAGCATTTT
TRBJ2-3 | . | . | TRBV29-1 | CSVERLRVDTQYF | TGCAGCGTTGAACGGCTACGGGTGGATACGCAGTATTTT
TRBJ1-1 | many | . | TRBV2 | CASRYYWDRSNTEAFF | TGTGCCAGCAGATATTATTGGGACCGCTCGAACACTGAAGCTTTCTTT
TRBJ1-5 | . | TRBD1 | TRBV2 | CASRASGTGGLIGNQPQHF | TGTGCCAGCAGGGCCTCCGGGACAGGGGGCTTAATAGGAAATCAGCCCCAGCATTTT
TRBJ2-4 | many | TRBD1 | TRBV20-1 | CSANKDRGHIQYF | TGCAGTGCTAATAAGGACAGGGGGCACATTCAGTACTTC
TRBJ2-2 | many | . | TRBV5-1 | CASSPDTGELFF | TGCGCCAGCAGCCCGGACACCGGGGAGCTGTTTTTT
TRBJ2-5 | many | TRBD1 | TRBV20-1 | CSAFRTGGQETQYF | TGCAGTGCTTTCCGGACAGGGGGCCAAGAGACCCAGTACTTC
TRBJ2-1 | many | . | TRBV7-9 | CASSPLGVIAGDNEQFF | TGTGCCAGCAGCCCCCTCGGCGTGATAGCAGGGGACAATGAGCAGTTCTTC
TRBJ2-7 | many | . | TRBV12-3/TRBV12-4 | CASSFHPGTRSSYEQYF | TGTGCCAGCAGTTTTCACCCCGGGACAAGATCCTCCTACGAGCAGTACTTC
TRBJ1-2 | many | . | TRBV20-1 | CSAGEWGRGGYTF | TGCAGTGCTGGCGAGTGGGGGAGAGGTGGCTACACCTTC
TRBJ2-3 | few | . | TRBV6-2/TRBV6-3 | CASSEVIGHGRTDTQYF | TGTGCCAGCAGTGAGGTTATCGGCCACGGTCGCACAGATACGCAGTATTTT
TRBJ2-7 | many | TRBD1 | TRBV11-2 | CASSVDRGPYEQYF | TGTGCCAGCAGCGTCGACAGGGGCCCCTACGAGCAGTACTTC
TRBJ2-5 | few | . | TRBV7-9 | CASTQFGARETQYF | TGTGCCAGCACCCAATTTGGGGCTAGGGAGACCCAGTACTTC
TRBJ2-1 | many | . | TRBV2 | CASSGVLQKQFF | TGTGCCAGCAGTGGGGTCCTCCAGAAGCAGTTCTTC
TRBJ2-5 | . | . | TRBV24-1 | CATSPTEKGTQETQYF | TGTGCCACCAGCCCTACCGAGAAAGGGACACAAGAGACCCAGTACTTC
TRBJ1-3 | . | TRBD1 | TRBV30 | CAWSVRGQVSGNTIYF | TGTGCCTGGAGTGTACGGGGACAGGTCTCTGGAAACACCATATATTTT
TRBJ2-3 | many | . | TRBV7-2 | CASSFVRADTQYF | TGTGCCAGCAGCTTTGTCCGGGCAGATACGCAGTATTTT
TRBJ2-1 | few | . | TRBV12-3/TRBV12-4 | CASSLVDGYNEQFF | TGTGCCAGCAGTTTAGTTGACGGTTACAATGAGCAGTTCTTC
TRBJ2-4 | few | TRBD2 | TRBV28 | CASTAGTSVYKNIQYF | TGTGCCAGCACCGCCGGGACTAGCGTGTACAAAAACATTCAGTACTTC
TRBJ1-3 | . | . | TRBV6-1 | CASKEGGSGNTIYF | TGTGCCAGCAAGGAGGGCGGCTCTGGAAACACCATATATTTT
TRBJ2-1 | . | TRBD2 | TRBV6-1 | CASRGGEGPNEQFF | TGTGCCAGCAGGGGGGGGGAGGGCCCCAATGAGCAGTTCTTC
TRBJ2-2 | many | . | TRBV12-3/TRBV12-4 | CASSLPDRFTGELFF | TGTGCCAGCAGTCTTCCAGACCGGTTCACCGGGGAGCTGTTTTTT
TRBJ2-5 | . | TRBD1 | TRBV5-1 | CASSLAGQGTETQYF | TGCGCCAGCAGCTTGGCGGGACAGGGAACGGAGACCCAGTACTTC
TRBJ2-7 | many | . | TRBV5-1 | CASSLGSHLTYEQYF | TGCGCCAGCAGCTTGGGGAGTCACCTTACCTACGAGCAGTACTTC
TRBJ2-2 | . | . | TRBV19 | CASSTAGGLFF | TGTGCCAGTAGCACGGCCGGCGGGCTGTTTTTT
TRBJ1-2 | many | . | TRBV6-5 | CASSYGKDYGYTF | TGTGCCAGCAGTTACGGGAAGGACTATGGCTACACCTTC
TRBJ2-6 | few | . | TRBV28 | CASSPISPGSGANVLTF | TGTGCCAGCAGTCCGATCTCCCCGGGCTCTGGGGCCAACGTCCTGACTTTC
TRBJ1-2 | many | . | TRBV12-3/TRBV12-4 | CASSFSSNYGYTF | TGTGCCAGCAGTTTCAGCTCTAACTATGGCTACACCTTC
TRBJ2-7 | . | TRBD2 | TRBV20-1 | CSAPGTTSGSTYEQYF | TGCAGTGCCCCGGGGACTACTAGCGGGAGTACATACGAGCAGTACTTC
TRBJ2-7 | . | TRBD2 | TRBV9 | CASSVGGLAGPSEQYF | TGTGCCAGCAGCGTAGGCGGGCTAGCGGGGCCATCCGAGCAGTACTTC
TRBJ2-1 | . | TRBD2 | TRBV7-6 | CASSSFGGDYNEQFF | TGTGCCAGCAGCTCCTTTGGGGGGGATTACAATGAGCAGTTCTTC
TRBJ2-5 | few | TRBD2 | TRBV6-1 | CASRQAGGPETQYF | TGTGCCAGCAGACAAGCGGGGGGGCCGGAGACCCAGTACTTC
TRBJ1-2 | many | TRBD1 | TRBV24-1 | CAPNRGTGGYTF | TGTGCCCCAAACAGGGGGACGGGTGGCTACACCTTC
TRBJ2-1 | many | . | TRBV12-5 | CASGLVRWGITYNEQFF | TGTGCTAGTGGTTTGGTACGTTGGGGGATAACCTACAATGAGCAGTTCTTC
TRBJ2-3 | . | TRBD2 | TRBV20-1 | CSAPIRLAGESTDTQYF | TGCAGTGCTCCTATCAGACTAGCGGGAGAAAGCACAGATACGCAGTATTTT
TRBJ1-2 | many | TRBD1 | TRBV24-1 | CATSDPSARDSYGYTF | TGTGCCACCAGTGATCCGAGCGCCCGGGACAGCTATGGCTACACCTTC
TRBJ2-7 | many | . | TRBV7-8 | CASSFMGGHEQYF | TGTGCCAGCAGCTTTATGGGGGGTCACGAGCAGTACTTC
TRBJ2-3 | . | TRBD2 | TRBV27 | CASRRGLAGSTDTQYF | TGTGCCAGCAGAAGAGGACTAGCGGGGAGCACAGATACGCAGTATTTT
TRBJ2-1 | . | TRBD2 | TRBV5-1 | CASSMGLAGGQFSEQFF | TGCGCCAGCAGCATGGGACTAGCGGGAGGCCAGTTCTCGGAGCAGTTCTTC
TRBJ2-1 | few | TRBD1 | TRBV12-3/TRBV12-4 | CASSLTGAQFF | TGTGCCAGCAGTTTAACAGGGGCCCAGTTCTTC
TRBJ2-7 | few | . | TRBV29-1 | CSVHYEQYF | TGCAGCGTCCACTACGAGCAGTACTTC
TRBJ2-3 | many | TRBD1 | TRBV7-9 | CASSSPGQSTDTQYF | TGTGCCAGCAGCTCCCCGGGACAGAGCACAGATACGCAGTATTTT
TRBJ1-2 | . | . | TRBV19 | CASSQSTITHYGYTF | TGTGCCAGTAGTCAGTCGACCATAACGCACTATGGCTACACCTTC
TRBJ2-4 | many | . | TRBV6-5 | CASSYSWTKNIQYF | TGTGCCAGCAGTTACTCGTGGACCAAAAACATTCAGTACTTC
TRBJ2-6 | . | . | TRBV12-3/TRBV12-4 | CASSLSGMAGANVLTF | TGTGCCAGCAGTTTATCAGGGATGGCTGGGGCCAACGTCCTGACTTTC
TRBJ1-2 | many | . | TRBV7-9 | CASSPSLLGSYGYTF | TGTGCCAGCAGCCCATCCCTTCTGGGATCCTATGGCTACACCTTC
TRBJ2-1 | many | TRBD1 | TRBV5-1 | CASGTGGLLSSYNEQFF | TGCGCCAGCGGGACAGGGGGACTCCTTAGCTCCTACAATGAGCAGTTCTTC
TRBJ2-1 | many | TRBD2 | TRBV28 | CASDLGSGNYNEQFF | TGTGCCAGCGACTTGGGTAGCGGGAACTACAATGAGCAGTTCTTC
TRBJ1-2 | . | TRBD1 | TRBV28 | CASRDNRGSNYGYTF | TGTGCCAGCCGGGATAACAGGGGATCTAACTATGGCTACACCTTC
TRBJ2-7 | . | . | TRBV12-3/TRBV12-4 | CASSWGDGYEQYF | TGTGCCAGCAGTTGGGGGGACGGCTACGAGCAGTACTTC
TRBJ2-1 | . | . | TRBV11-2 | CASSPGGFEGEQFF | TGTGCCAGCAGCCCCGGGGGTTTTGAGGGTGAGCAGTTCTTC
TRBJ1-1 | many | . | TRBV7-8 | CASSLTRAALNTEAFF | TGTGCCAGCAGCTTAACGAGGGCAGCCCTGAACACTGAAGCTTTCTTT